The 30 T cell receptor beta chains listed next were all sequenced from one sample in a study of neurological immune-mediated disorders. Each CDR3 protein is one row after TCRdb ran MiXCR on the 5' RACE reads. The sample lists tens of thousands of distinct CDR3 sequences, about a sixth occurring once. The sample comprised PBMCs. These receptors all come from a woman in her thirties or forties in good health.

At least ten counts were recorded for this clonotype. The V gene is TRBV11-2, the J gene TRBJ1-4; a possible D gene is TRBD1 (6 bases). The germline gives CDR1 SGHAT, CDR2 FQNNGV. This CDR3 region has 13 residues. Trimming stripped 4 bases from V and 4 bases from J, with 7 bases between. The CDR3 DNA reads TGTGCCAGCAGCTGGACAGATAATGAAAAACTGTTTTTT. It is translated as CASSWTDNEKLFF.

In this sample, this clonotype turned up many times. As DNA, the CDR3 is TGTGCCAGCACCCTCGGGTGGGGCCAAGAGACCCAGTACTTC. This translates into CASTLGWGQETQYF. The rearrangement links TRBV6-5 to TRBJ2-5; D is unresolved. Deletions cut 7 bases from V and 1 base from J, with 13 bases between. This CDR3 region has 14 residues. Germline-derived CDR1 and CDR2 are MNHEY and SVGAGI.

This chain connects TRBV6-5 to TRBJ2-1; TRBD1 matches at 7 bases. The junction had 12 bases not matched to a gene; V was cut back by 0 bases and J by 10 bases. Germline loops: CDR1 MNHEY, CDR2 SVGAGI. The CDR3 has 16 residues. CDR3 sequence: CASSYSNLDRHYEQFF. The CDR3 DNA follows: TGTGCCAGCAGTTACTCGAATCTGGACAGGCACTACGAGCAGTTCTTC.

This clonotype was found many times. V usage is TRBV7-2 and J usage is TRBJ1-5, with 8 bases matching TRBD1. The ends lost 6 bases at V and 7 bases at J; junction bases unmatched: 8. The CDR3 covers 14 residues. CDR1 is SGHTA, CDR2 FQGNSA, per germline. DNA for the CDR3: TGTGCCAGCAGTCCAGGACAGGGCGGGCAGCCCCAGCATTTT. Translation gives CASSPGQGGQPQHF.

This clonotype came up many times. V is TRBV7-2 and J is TRBJ2-5; TRBD2 aligns across 13 bases. Germline values: CDR1 SGHTA, CDR2 FQGNSA. This CDR3 is built from 15 residues. Trimming removed 3 bases from V and 5 bases from J; junction bases left unmatched: 3. CDR3 amino acids: CASSLGLAGRETQYF. The CDR3 DNA follows: TGTGCCAGCAGCTTGGGACTAGCGGGGAGGGAGACCCAGTACTTC.

This clonotype was counted ten times or more. J is TRBJ2-2 and V is TRBV9, with TRBD2 matching over 15 bases. CDR1 is SGDLS, CDR2 YYNGEE, per germline. With V trimmed by 0 bases and J by 4 bases, 7 bases remained unmatched. This CDR3 has 19 residues. Here the CDR3 DNA reads TGTGCCAGCAGCGTAGGAGGACTAGCGGGGGGGCGTTCCACCGGGGAGCTGTTTTTT. Amino acid sequence: CASSVGGLAGGRSTGELFF.

This clonotype was seen at least ten times. The chain carries TRBV27 and TRBJ2-7; 8 bases match TRBD2. The germline V gene encodes CDR1 MNHEY and CDR2 SMNVEV (reference sequence). The CDR3 totals 16 residues. Germline trimming cut 4 bases from V and 2 bases from J; bases unmatched to any gene: 10. The DNA of the CDR3 is TGTGCCAGCAGTTCCCCTTACGCGGGGGGTACCTACGAGCAGTACTTC. It yields the protein CASSSPYAGGTYEQYF.

This clonotype was seen many times. This sequence may be a read error, since a much larger clone differs from it by one base. The chain recombines TRBV20-1 with TRBJ2-1; 7 nucleotides agree with TRBD1. With V trimmed by 5 bases and J by 3 bases, 7 bases remained unmatched. The CDR3 runs 14 residues. From germline, CDR1 is DFQATT and CDR2 SNEGSKA (reference sequence). The CDR3 nucleotides are TGCAGTGCTTTCGAGGGGGCAAACTACAATGAGCAGTTCTTC. Its translation: CSAFEGANYNEQFF.

This clonotype was counted only a few times. This sequence joins TRBV7-3 and TRBJ1-1, with D perhaps TRBD1 (5 bases). The V gene lost 5 bases and the J gene lost 7 bases, with 17 bases spanning the gap. Germline CDR1 reads SGHTA; CDR2 reads FQGTGA. The CDR3 is 14 residues long. CDR3 in amino acids: CASSPNPGWDEAFF. For the CDR3, the DNA is TGTGCCAGCAGCCCGAACCCAGGGTGGGATGAAGCTTTCTTT.

There are many counts of this clonotype. The chain couples TRBV6-2 or TRBV6-3 to TRBJ2-7, with D maybe TRBD2 (6 bases). Germline V CDR1 and CDR2: MNHEY, SVGEGT. The CDR3 is 15 residues long. V gave up 4 bases and J gave up 1 base, with 14 bases separating them. Written as DNA, the CDR3 is TGTGCCAGCAGTTCACCGGGACTGGGATCCTACGAGCAGTACTTC. Translation: CASSSPGLGSYEQYF.

This clonotype came up many times. The chain is built from TRBV12-3 or TRBV12-4 and TRBJ1-5; TRBD1 matches 10 bases. The CDR3 spans 14 residues. Unmatched junction bases numbered 4, after V lost 6 bases and J lost 5 bases. The DNA of the CDR3 is TGTGCCAGCAGCAAGACAGGGGGCGATCAGCCCCAGCATTTT. This sequence encodes CASSKTGGDQPQHF.

The chain employs TRBV29-1 and TRBJ1-1; no clear D gene. V was trimmed by 6 bases and J by 0 bases, leaving 14 bases between them. Germline-derived CDR1 and CDR2 are SQVTM and ANQGSEA. CDR3 length: 14 residues. CDR3 amino acids: CSVARGSLNTEAFF. CDR3 DNA sequence: TGCAGCGTCGCGAGAGGGTCCCTGAACACTGAAGCTTTCTTT. Filled out from reference TRBV29-1 and TRBJ1-1, the complete variable domain reads SAVISQKPSRDICQRGTSLTIQCQVDSQVTMMFWYRQQPGQSLTLIATANQGSEATYESGFVIDKFPISRPNLTFSTLTVSNMSPEDSSIYLCSVARGSLNTEAFFGQGTRLTVV.

The V gene is TRBV19, the J gene TRBJ1-5; no reliable D call. The length of the CDR3 is 15 residues. Germline lookup yields CDR1 LNHDA and CDR2 SQIVND (reference sequence). V gave up 7 bases and J gave up 0 bases, with 13 bases separating them. The CDR3 protein is CASMEGDYSNQPQHF. The CDR3 coding sequence is TGTGCCAGTATGGAAGGTGATTATAGCAATCAGCCCCAGCATTTT.

The table lists this clonotype with many counts. The chain joins TRBV7-8 to TRBJ2-2; 12 nucleotides align to TRBD2. Germline CDR1 is SGHVS and CDR2 is FQNEAQ. The CDR3 runs 18 residues. Germline trimming cut 3 bases from V and 0 bases from J; bases unmatched to any gene: 5. The chain's CDR3 is CASSLPTSGGPNTGELFF. The CDR3 coding sequence is TGTGCCAGCAGCTTGCCCACTAGCGGGGGGCCGAACACCGGGGAGCTGTTTTTT.

This clonotype was recorded many times. The rearrangement links TRBV6-2 or TRBV6-3 to TRBJ2-5; TRBD2 aligns across 15 bases. Looked up from germline, CDR1 is MNHEY and CDR2 is SVGEGT. Trimming at V came to 6 bases and at J to 5 bases, leaving 10 bases not matched to a gene. The CDR3 extends over 17 amino acids. The CDR3 nucleotides are TGTGCCAGCAGAGCCCGGGGGACTAGCGGGGGGCTGGAGACCCAGTACTTC. Translation gives CASRARGTSGGLETQYF.

This clonotype was observed many times. The CDR3 reads CATSRDIGGEDTQYF. CDR3 nucleotides: TGTGCCACCAGCAGAGATATAGGGGGTGAAGATACGCAGTATTTT. This rearrangement joins TRBV15 to TRBJ2-3; tentatively, D is TRBD1 (6 bases). The CDR3 totals 15 residues. Germline V gene sequence: CDR1 LNHNV, CDR2 YYDKDF (reference sequence). Trimming took off 0 bases at V and 5 bases at J, with 12 bases between the two ends.

V gene TRBV9 combines with J gene TRBJ2-1; 7 positions match TRBD2. Germline-derived CDR1 and CDR2 are SGDLS and YYNGEE. V was clipped by 4 bases and J by 7 bases; unmatched bases: 20. CDR3 size: 18 residues. For the CDR3, the DNA is TGTGCCAGCAGCCCTTCAGAGGGGAGCGGGACCTTCGGGAATGAGCAGTTCTTC. Translated: CASSPSEGSGTFGNEQFF.

At least ten counts were recorded for this clonotype. The chain has TRBV12-3 or TRBV12-4 and TRBJ1-1, with D uncertain. V lost 7 bases and J lost 3, with 15 bases in between. CDR3 length equals 14 residues. In nucleotides, the CDR3 is TGTGCCAGCACCATTTCCGGGGTGGACACTGAAGCTTTCTTT. Protein: CASTISGVDTEAFF.

This clonotype was seen at least ten times. This chain links TRBV4-3 with TRBJ1-5; D is undetermined. The CDR3 is 15 residues long. V was cut by 0 bases and J by 4 bases, with 10 bases left in between. CDR1 LGHNA and CDR2 YSLEER come from the germline V gene. The CDR3 DNA reads as TGCGCCAGCAGCCAAGATGGTACAGATAATCAGCCCCAGCATTTT. Its translation is CASSQDGTDNQPQHF.

There are many counts of this clonotype. The chain uses TRBV9 and TRBJ1-6; no reliable D call. The CDR3 consists of 14 residues. Germline V gives CDR1 SGDLS, CDR2 YYNGEE. V lost 4 bases, J lost 14 bases, and 19 bases lay in between. The CDR3 coding sequence is TGTGCCAGCAGCCCACAAACCCGGGATCCAGCCCTCCACTTT. Translation gives CASSPQTRDPALHF.

This clonotype was seen ten or more times. The CDR3, as DNA: TGTGCCTCACCGTCGGGGGGCCAGGGAGATATCAGACAGACCCAGTACTTC. It translates to CASPSGGQGDIRQTQYF. The rearrangement joins TRBV28 to TRBJ2-5; the D gene is possibly TRBD2 (7 bases). The germline V gene encodes CDR1 MDHEN and CDR2 SYDVKM. V was cut by 11 bases and J by 6 bases, with 31 bases left in between. The CDR3 length is 17 residues.

This clonotype was detected ten times or more. V usage is TRBV12-3 or TRBV12-4 and J usage is TRBJ2-3, with D hard to call. V dropped 6 bases and J dropped 6 bases, with 16 bases sitting between them. This CDR3 has 14 residues. The CDR3 DNA sequence: TGTGCCAGCAGCCCCGAGGCCCGTGGGGATACGCAGTATTTT. Its translation: CASSPEARGDTQYF.

This clonotype has a count of ten or more. The chain carries TRBV5-5 and TRBJ2-6; possible D gene TRBD1, 6 bases. This CDR3 is 16 amino acids long. V was clipped by 1 base and J by 2 bases, with 10 bases between them. Per the germline V gene, CDR1 is SGHKS and CDR2 is YYEKEE (reference sequence). The CDR3 region has the DNA TGTGCCAGCAGCTTGTTGTCAGGGGCTGGGGCCAACGTCCTGACTTTC. Protein product: CASSLLSGAGANVLTF.

The table lists this clonotype with many counts. This chain joins TRBV12-3 or TRBV12-4 and TRBJ2-3, with 10 positions matching TRBD2. The V and J ends lost 6 bases and 5 bases, in that order; junction bases with no gene match: 5. This CDR3 is 14 amino acids long. The DNA for the CDR3 is TGTGCCAGCAGACGGAGACTAGCGGGAGATACGCAGTATTTT. Its translation is CASRRRLAGDTQYF.

This clonotype was seen a handful of times. The J gene is TRBJ2-1, the V gene TRBV3-1; 9 bases align to TRBD2. J lost 13 bases, V lost 0 bases, and 16 bases had no gene match. The V gene's germline CDR1 is LGHDT and CDR2 YNNKEL (reference sequence). This CDR3 comprises 17 residues. The CDR3 DNA reads TGTGCCAGCAGCCAAGATGGACTGCTGTGGGGCGGGGGGGATCAGTTCTTC. It specifies CASSQDGLLWGGGDQFF.

This clonotype was observed at least ten times. The chain recombines TRBV12-5 with TRBJ1-3, with no clear D. Trimming took off 1 base at V and 4 bases at J, with 8 bases between the two ends. Looked up from germline, CDR1 is LGHNT and CDR2 is FRNRAP. This CDR3 spans 14 amino acids. CDR3 DNA sequence: TGTGCTAGTGGTTTGGGAAGCTCCGGAAACACCATATATTTT. This encodes CASGLGSSGNTIYF.

This clonotype was recorded at least ten times. The V and J genes are TRBV4-2 and TRBJ2-2; D call uncertain. The V gene lost 1 base and the J gene lost 6 bases, with 6 bases spanning the gap. The germline CDR1 and CDR2 sequences are LGHNA and YNFKEQ. The CDR3 covers 13 residues. CDR3 region: CASSQVFPGELFF. The CDR3 region has the DNA TGTGCCAGCAGCCAAGTTTTCCCCGGGGAGCTGTTTTTT.

The sample holds many counts of this clonotype. V gene TRBV15 combines with J gene TRBJ2-2; D is unresolved. The germline V gene encodes CDR1 LNHNV and CDR2 YYDKDF (reference sequence). The CDR3 sequence is 15 residues long. Trimming removed 0 bases from V and 2 bases from J, with 7 bases in between. For the CDR3, the DNA is TGTGCCACCAGCAGAGATTTGGGTAACACCGGGGAGCTGTTTTTT. Translation: CATSRDLGNTGELFF.

In this sample, this clonotype turned up many times. The gene calls are TRBV6-2 or TRBV6-3 and TRBJ1-5; D call uncertain. This CDR3 is 13 amino acids long. Trimming removed 2 bases from V and 4 bases from J, with 6 bases in between. Germline lookup yields CDR1 MNHEY and CDR2 SVGEGT. CDR3 nucleotides: TGTGCCAGCAGTTACACAGAAAATCAGCCCCAGCATTTT. This codes for CASSYTENQPQHF.

This clonotype was picked up many times. The CDR3 nucleotides are TGCAGTGCTAGAGATAGTCCGAAGGGGGCCAATCAGCCCCAGCATTTT. This codes for CSARDSPKGANQPQHF. This chain joins TRBV20-1 and TRBJ1-5; 7 positions agree with TRBD1. Germline V CDR1 and CDR2: DFQATT, SNEGSKA (reference sequence). This CDR3 is built from 16 residues. Trimming removed 0 bases from V and 3 bases from J; junction bases left unmatched: 8.